Following are 22 T cell receptor beta chains from one sample sequenced in a study of Graves' ophthalmopathy and Graves' hyperthyroidism (dated by TCRdb to the late 2010s). TCRdb records Illumina HiSeq 2000 as the sequencer. TCR beta CDR3 regions were amplified from RNA transcripts for repertoire sequencing. A first-round RT-PCR used HTBI primers with the Qiagen OneStep RT-PCR kit, followed by a second-round multiplex PCR, size selection and purification. The public sequencing data were trimmed at Q25 with fastp and processed into clonotypes with MiXCR by TCRdb, which kept only in-frame beta chains. All rows with the same CDR3 protein become a single entry with the most common DNA and genes. The sample data list around 1,000,000 distinct CDR3 sequences, and 35% to 40% of these were observed just once. Approximately 10% of the sample is in the top ten clones. The source material was peripheral blood or thyroid tissue (not recorded which). The receptors were gathered from an adult man with Graves' hyperthyroidism.

This chain uses TRBV29-1 with TRBJ1-1; D gene unclear. V lost 0 bases and J 3 bases, leaving 11 bases between the germline ends. The CDR3 consists of 14 residues. CDR1 is SQVTM, CDR2 ANQGSEA, per germline. Here the CDR3 DNA reads TGCAGCGTTGAAGATGGGTGGCGGGACACTGAAGCTTTCTTT. This gives the protein CSVEDGWRDTEAFF.

The chain recombines TRBV13 with TRBJ1-2; TRBD1 is a possible D gene (6 bases). CDR1 and CDR2 from the germline V gene are PRHDT and FYEKMQ (reference sequence). The CDR3 spans 15 residues. The ends were cut back, 8 bases at V and 4 bases at J, with 20 bases in the middle. Written as DNA, the CDR3 is TGTGCCAGCGCCAGGCCCTGGGACATTAGCTATGGCTACACCTTC. Protein: CASARPWDISYGYTF.

The chain uses TRBV19 and TRBJ1-1, with 9 bases matching TRBD1. The J segment lost 5 bases and the V segment lost 8 bases, leaving 12 bases of the junction unmatched. CDR1 is LNHDA and CDR2 is SQIVND in the germline V gene (reference sequence). CDR3 length equals 15 residues. In DNA form, the CDR3 reads TGTGCCAGTCAAAGGACAGGGGACCAGAGGACTGAAGCTTTCTTT. Its protein product is CASQRTGDQRTEAFF.

This clonotype was seen more than once but under ten times. The genes are TRBV4-1 and TRBJ2-7; 9 positions agree with TRBD1. Germline trimming cut 3 bases from V and 4 bases from J; bases unmatched to any gene: 7. Germline V gene data show CDR1 as MGHRA and CDR2 as YSYEKL. CDR3 length equals 15 residues. The CDR3 nucleotides read TGCGCCAGCAGCCATGTGACAGGGGGATCGTACGAGCAGTACTTC. It specifies CASSHVTGGSYEQYF.

This clonotype appeared a few times. J is TRBJ2-5 and V is TRBV12-5; 8 nucleotides line up with TRBD1. V gave up 1 base and J gave up 5 bases; unmatched junction bases: 12. The CDR3 consists of 17 residues. Germline V gene sequence: CDR1 LGHNT, CDR2 FRNRAP. This CDR3 is CASGLGAGGAVVETQYF. The CDR3 DNA is TGTGCTAGTGGTTTGGGAGCAGGGGGCGCGGTAGTCGAGACCCAGTACTTC.

The table lists this clonotype with many counts. The V and J genes are TRBV3-1 and TRBJ2-7, with a tentative D call TRBD2 (5 bases). Trimming removed 0 bases from V and 9 bases from J, with 12 bases in between. CDR1 and CDR2 (germline): LGHDT, YNNKEL (reference sequence). CDR3 length: 13 residues. In DNA form, the CDR3 reads TGTGCCAGCAGCCAAGATTGGACCCGGGGGCAGTACTTC. Translating it yields CASSQDWTRGQYF.

This clonotype was observed a handful of times. The rearrangement links TRBV5-6 to TRBJ1-2; TRBD1 matches at 11 bases. Trimming removed 4 bases from V and 7 bases from J; junction bases left unmatched: 6. This CDR3 has 14 residues. CDR1 is SGHDT and CDR2 is YYEEEE in the germline V gene. In DNA form, the CDR3 reads TGTGCCAGCAGCACCGGACAGGGGGCTGTTGGCTACACCTTC. Translating it yields CASSTGQGAVGYTF.

This clonotype was counted many times. CDR3 residues: CASSWGGGASTEAFF. CDR3 nucleotide sequence: TGTGCCAGCAGCTGGGGAGGGGGGGCGAGCACTGAAGCTTTCTTT. The chain links TRBV5-5 to TRBJ1-1; D possibly corresponds to TRBD1 (6 bases). V lost 3 bases and J lost 4, with 16 bases in between. In germline, CDR1 is SGHKS, CDR2 YYEKEE (reference sequence). This CDR3 comprises 15 residues.

This chain connects TRBV5-1 to TRBJ2-7; TRBD2 matches at 9 bases. CDR1 SGHRS and CDR2 YFSETQ come from the germline V gene. This CDR3 comprises 18 residues. V trimming: 4 bases; J trimming: 4 bases; junction bases outside the gene matches: 18. The CDR3 is CASSIRPLLAGTLYEQYF. As DNA, the CDR3 is TGCGCCAGCAGCATCCGGCCCCTGCTAGCGGGAACATTGTACGAGCAGTACTTC. Full variable domain (missing parts from reference TRBV5-1 and TRBJ2-7): KAGVTQTPRYLIKTRGQQVTLSCSPISGHRSVSWYQQTPGQGLQFLFEYFSETQRNKGNFPGRFSGRQFSNSRSEMNVSTLELGDSALYLCASSIRPLLAGTLYEQYFGPGTRLTVT.

This clonotype was seen repeatedly, ten times or more. The J gene is TRBJ2-7, the V gene TRBV5-1, with 8 bases lining up with TRBD2. J lost 7 bases, V lost 5 bases, and 8 bases had no gene match. This CDR3 has 13 residues. CDR1 is SGHRS and CDR2 is YFSETQ in the germline V gene. The CDR3 nucleotides are TGCGCCAGCAGGGCTAGCGGGCGGATAGAGCAGTACTTC. Encoded protein: CASRASGRIEQYF. Full variable domain (rest looked up from reference TRBV5-1 and TRBJ2-7): KAGVTQTPRYLIKTRGQQVTLSCSPISGHRSVSWYQQTPGQGLQFLFEYFSETQRNKGNFPGRFSGRQFSNSRSEMNVSTLELGDSALYLCASRASGRIEQYFGPGTRLTVT.

The V call is TRBV10-3, the J call TRBJ2-5; 7 bases align to TRBD1. The CDR3 has 15 residues. J lost 5 bases, V lost 4 bases, and 10 bases had no gene match. The germline CDR1 and CDR2 sequences are ENHRY and SYGVKD. For the CDR3, the DNA is TGTGCCATCAGTGTCCAGGGGGAATTTGAGGAGACCCAGTACTTC. Translating it yields CAISVQGEFEETQYF.

In its sample, this clonotype was seen many times. The chain has TRBV20-1 and TRBJ1-6; weak D call: TRBD1 (6 bases). Germline V gene lookup returns CDR1 DFQATT and CDR2 SNEGSKA (reference sequence). CDR3 length: 13 residues. CDR3 sequence: CSAPITGNSPLHF. The CDR3 region has the DNA TGCAGCGCACCCATAACAGGGAATTCACCCCTCCACTTT.

This clonotype occurred a few times. The chain has TRBV9 and TRBJ2-7; 10 bases are a match to TRBD2. Germline-derived CDR1 and CDR2 are SGDLS and YYNGEE. Losses at the gene ends were 0 bases for V and 6 bases for J; bases not matched to a gene: 9. CDR3 length equals 16 residues. The CDR3: CASSVGAGGLTGEQYF. The CDR3 DNA reads TGTGCCAGCAGCGTAGGAGCGGGAGGGCTTACTGGCGAGCAGTACTTC.

This clonotype was seen just once. This likely comes from a read error, as the CDR3 has no conserved phenylalanine or tryptophan at its end. V is TRBV30 and J is TRBJ2-7; D possibly corresponds to TRBD1 (6 bases). CDR1 and CDR2 from the germline V gene are GTSNPN and SVGIG (reference sequence). V was trimmed by 0 bases and J by 6 bases, leaving 15 bases between them. The CDR3 loop spans 14 amino acids. The CDR3 DNA reads as TGTGCCTGGAGTGTGGGGGCTACGTGGCTCGAGCAGTACCTC. Residues: CAWSVGATWLEQYL.

This clonotype was seen at least ten times. The chain links TRBV7-2 to TRBJ2-7; D is perhaps TRBD1 or TRBD2 (5 bases each). Germline V gene data show CDR1 as SGHTA and CDR2 as FQGNSA. Trimming cost V 5 bases and J 5 bases, with 10 bases left between them. The CDR3 extends over 12 amino acids. CDR3: CASSPGTNEQYF. In nucleotides, the CDR3 is TGTGCCAGCAGCCCTGGGACCAACGAGCAGTACTTC. Combining the CDR3 with reference TRBV7-2 and TRBJ2-7 gives the whole variable domain GAGVSQSPSNKVTEKGKDVELRCDPISGHTALYWYRQSLGQGLEFLIYFQGNSAPDKSGLPSDRFSAERTGGSVSTLTIQRTQQEDSAVYLCASSPGTNEQYFGPGTRLTVT.

The chain links TRBV7-9 to TRBJ2-3, with D possibly called TRBD1 or TRBD2 (5 bases each). Germline CDR1 is SEHNR and CDR2 is FQNEAQ (reference sequence). The CDR3 loop spans 15 amino acids. V lost 7 bases, J lost 3 bases, and 17 bases lay in between. The CDR3 protein is CASNPGAGMTDTQYF. The CDR3 DNA is TGTGCCAGCAACCCCGGGGCAGGGATGACAGATACGCAGTATTTT. Complete variable domain (other parts from reference TRBV7-9 and TRBJ2-3): DTGVSQNPRHKITKRGQNVTFRCDPISEHNRLYWYRQTLGQGPEFLTYFQNEAQLEKSRLLSDRFSAERPKGSFSTLEIQRTEQGDSAMYLCASNPGAGMTDTQYFGPGTRLTVL.

In this sample, this clonotype turned up many times. The chain uses TRBV15 and TRBJ1-3; 10 nucleotides align to TRBD1. Germline V gene data show CDR1 as LNHNV and CDR2 as YYDKDF (reference sequence). The CDR3 is made up of 18 amino acids. With 5 bases clipped from V and 0 bases from J, the junction kept 10 bases outside the gene matches. CDR3: CATSLRQGAWISGNTIYF. DNA for the CDR3: TGTGCCACCAGCCTTCGACAGGGGGCCTGGATCTCTGGAAACACCATATATTTT.

The rearrangement joins TRBV5-6 to TRBJ2-7, with D possibly being TRBD2 (6 bases). CDR1 is SGHDT and CDR2 is YYEEEE in the germline V gene. CDR3 length: 14 amino acids. The V and J ends lost 5 bases and 4 bases respectively, with 16 bases between them. This chain's CDR3 is CASRMGGSGYEQYF. In DNA, the CDR3 is TGTGCCAGCAGGATGGGGGGATCTGGGTACGAGCAGTACTTC.

The chain recombines TRBV10-3 with TRBJ1-2, with unresolved D. The germline V and J ends were trimmed by 2 bases and 8 bases, with 9 bases remaining between them. Looked up from germline, CDR1 is ENHRY and CDR2 is SYGVKD. This CDR3 has 12 amino acids. For the CDR3, the DNA is TGTGCCATCAGTGAGGAGGGTTCCGGCTACACCTTC. This translates into CAISEEGSGYTF.

The V call is TRBV20-1, the J call TRBJ1-2; no firm D call. Germline CDR1 reads DFQATT; CDR2 reads SNEGSKA (reference sequence). The CDR3 runs to 14 residues. V lost 3 bases to trimming and J lost 0 bases, with 11 bases between them. The CDR3 reads CSASSQSANYGYTF. DNA of the CDR3: TGCAGTGCTAGTTCCCAGTCAGCTAACTATGGCTACACCTTC.

In this sample, this clonotype turned up many times. The chain couples TRBV4-1 to TRBJ2-5, with 8 positions matching TRBD1. CDR1 and CDR2 from the germline V gene are MGHRA and YSYEKL. With 3 bases clipped from V and 0 bases from J, the junction kept 6 bases outside the gene matches. This CDR3 region has 16 residues. CDR3 sequence: CASSHDGTGHQETQYF. DNA of the CDR3: TGCGCCAGCAGCCATGACGGGACAGGACACCAAGAGACCCAGTACTTC.

This clonotype was detected ten times or more. The chain recombines TRBV4-1 with TRBJ2-5; D call uncertain. V was trimmed by 4 bases and J by 4 bases, leaving 10 bases between them. This CDR3 is built from 13 residues. Germline V CDR1 and CDR2: MGHRA, YSYEKL. For the CDR3, the DNA is TGCGCCAGCAGCCCCCGGCTGATAGAGACCCAGTACTTC. This sequence encodes CASSPRLIETQYF.